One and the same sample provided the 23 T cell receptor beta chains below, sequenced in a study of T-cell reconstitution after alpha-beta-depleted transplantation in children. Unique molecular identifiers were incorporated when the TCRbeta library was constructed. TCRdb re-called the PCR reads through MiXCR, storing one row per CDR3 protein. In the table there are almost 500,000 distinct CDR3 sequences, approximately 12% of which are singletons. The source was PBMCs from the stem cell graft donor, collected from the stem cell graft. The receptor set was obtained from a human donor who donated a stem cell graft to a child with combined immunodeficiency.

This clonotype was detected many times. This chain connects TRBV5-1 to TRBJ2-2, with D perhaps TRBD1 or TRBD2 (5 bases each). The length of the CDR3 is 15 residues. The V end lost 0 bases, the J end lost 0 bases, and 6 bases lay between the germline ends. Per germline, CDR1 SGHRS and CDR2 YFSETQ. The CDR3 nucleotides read TGCGCCAGCAGCTTGGGAGGGGCGAACACCGGGGAGCTGTTTTTT. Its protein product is CASSLGGANTGELFF.

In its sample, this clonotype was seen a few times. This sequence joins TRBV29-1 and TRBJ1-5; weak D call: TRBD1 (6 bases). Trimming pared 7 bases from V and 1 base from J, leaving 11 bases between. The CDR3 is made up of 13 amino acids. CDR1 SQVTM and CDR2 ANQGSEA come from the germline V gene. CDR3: CSAMGGSNQPQHF. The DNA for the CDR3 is TGCAGCGCCATGGGGGGCAGCAATCAGCCCCAGCATTTT.

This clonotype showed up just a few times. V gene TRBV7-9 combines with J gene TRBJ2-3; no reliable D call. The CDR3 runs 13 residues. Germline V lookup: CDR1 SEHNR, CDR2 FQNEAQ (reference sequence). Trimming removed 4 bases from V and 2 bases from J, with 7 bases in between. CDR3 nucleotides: TGTGCCAGCAGCTCCTACAACACAGATACGCAGTATTTT. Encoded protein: CASSSYNTDTQYF.

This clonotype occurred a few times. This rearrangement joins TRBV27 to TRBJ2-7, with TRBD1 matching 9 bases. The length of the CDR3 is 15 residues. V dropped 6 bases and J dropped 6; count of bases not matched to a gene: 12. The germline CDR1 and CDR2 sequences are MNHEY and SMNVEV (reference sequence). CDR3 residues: CASRVTGGLAAEQYF. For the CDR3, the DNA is TGTGCCAGCAGGGTCACAGGGGGCCTTGCGGCCGAGCAGTACTTC.

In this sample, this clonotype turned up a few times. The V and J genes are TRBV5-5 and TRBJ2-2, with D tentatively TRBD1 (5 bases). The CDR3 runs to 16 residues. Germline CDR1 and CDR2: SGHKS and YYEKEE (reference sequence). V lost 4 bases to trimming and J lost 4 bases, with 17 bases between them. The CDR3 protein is CASSPSLGPITGELFF. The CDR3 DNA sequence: TGTGCCAGCAGCCCGTCCCTGGGGCCCATCACCGGGGAGCTGTTTTTT.

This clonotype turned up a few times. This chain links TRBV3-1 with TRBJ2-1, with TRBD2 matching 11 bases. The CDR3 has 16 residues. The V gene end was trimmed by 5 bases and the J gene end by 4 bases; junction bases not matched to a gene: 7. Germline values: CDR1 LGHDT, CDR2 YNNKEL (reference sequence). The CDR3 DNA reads TGTGCCAGCAGCGCACCGGGACTAGCGGTTTACAATGAGCAGTTCTTC. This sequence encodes CASSAPGLAVYNEQFF.

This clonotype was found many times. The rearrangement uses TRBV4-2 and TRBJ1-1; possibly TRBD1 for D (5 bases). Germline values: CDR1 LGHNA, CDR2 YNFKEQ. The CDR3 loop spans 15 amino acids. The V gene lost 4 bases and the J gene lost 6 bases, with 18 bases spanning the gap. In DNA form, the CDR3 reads TGTGCCAGCAGCCCGCCGAGGGAGGGACGGCCTGAAGCTTTCTTT. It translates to CASSPPREGRPEAFF.

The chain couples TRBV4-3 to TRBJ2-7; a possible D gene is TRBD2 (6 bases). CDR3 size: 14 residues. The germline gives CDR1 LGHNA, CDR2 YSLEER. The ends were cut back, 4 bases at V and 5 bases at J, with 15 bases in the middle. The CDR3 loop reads CASSPQTSRHEQYF. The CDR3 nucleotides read TGCGCCAGCAGCCCGCAGACTAGTCGGCACGAGCAGTACTTC.

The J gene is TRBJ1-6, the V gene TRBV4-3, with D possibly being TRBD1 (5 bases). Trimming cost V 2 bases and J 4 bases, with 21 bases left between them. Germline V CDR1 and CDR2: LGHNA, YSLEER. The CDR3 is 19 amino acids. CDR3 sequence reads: CASSQRGPVFGNYNSPLHF. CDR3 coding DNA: TGCGCCAGCAGCCAAAGGGGTCCGGTTTTTGGGAATTATAATTCACCCCTCCACTTT.

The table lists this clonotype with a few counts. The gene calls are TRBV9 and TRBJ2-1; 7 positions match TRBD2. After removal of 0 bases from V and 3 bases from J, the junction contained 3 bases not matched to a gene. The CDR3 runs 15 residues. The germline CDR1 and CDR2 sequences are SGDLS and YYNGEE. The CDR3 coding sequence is TGTGCCAGCAGCGTAGTGGCGGGGGACTACAATGAGCAGTTCTTC. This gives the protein CASSVVAGDYNEQFF.

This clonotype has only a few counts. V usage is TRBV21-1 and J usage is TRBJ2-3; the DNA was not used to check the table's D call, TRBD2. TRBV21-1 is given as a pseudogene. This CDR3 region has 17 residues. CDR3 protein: CASSTLETSGSTDTQYF. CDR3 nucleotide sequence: TGTGCCAGCAGCACGCTCGAGACTAGCGGGAGCACAGATACGCAGTATTTT.

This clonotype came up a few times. This CDR3 reads CAWSRDSREQYF. As DNA, the CDR3 is TGTGCCTGGAGCCGGGACTCACGGGAGCAGTACTTC. The chain couples TRBV30 to TRBJ2-7; TRBD2 might be the D (6 bases). The CDR3 consists of 12 residues. CDR1 and CDR2 from the germline V gene are GTSNPN and SVGIG (reference sequence). Deletions cut 3 bases from V and 7 bases from J, with 13 bases between. Drawing the rest from reference TRBV30 and TRBJ2-7, the complete variable domain is SQTIHQWPATLVQPVGSPLSLECTVEGTSNPNLYWYRQAAGRGLQLLFYSVGIGQISSEVPQNLSASRPQDRQFILSSKKLLLSDSGFYLCAWSRDSREQYFGPGTRLTVT.

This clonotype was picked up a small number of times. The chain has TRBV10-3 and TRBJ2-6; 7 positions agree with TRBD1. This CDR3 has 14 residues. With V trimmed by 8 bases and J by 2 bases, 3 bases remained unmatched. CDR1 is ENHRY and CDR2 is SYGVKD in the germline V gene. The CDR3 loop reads CAIRTGPGANVLTF. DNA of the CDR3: TGTGCCATCCGGACAGGCCCTGGGGCCAACGTCCTGACTTTC.

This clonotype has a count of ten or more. CDR3 sequence reads: CASSSGVYNEQFF. CDR3 sequence (DNA): TGTGCCAGCAGCTCGGGGGTTTACAATGAGCAGTTCTTC. This sequence joins TRBV7-9 and TRBJ2-1; the D gene is possibly TRBD2 (6 bases). V gave up 4 bases and J gave up 4 bases, with 8 bases separating them. Germline lookup yields CDR1 SEHNR and CDR2 FQNEAQ (reference sequence). CDR3 length: 13 residues. The full variable domain, with the rest looked up from reference TRBV7-9 and TRBJ2-1, is DTGVSQNPRHKITKRGQNVTFRCDPISEHNRLYWYRQTLGQGPEFLTYFQNEAQLEKSRLLSDRFSAERPKGSFSTLEIQRTEQGDSAMYLCASSSGVYNEQFFGPGTRLTVL.

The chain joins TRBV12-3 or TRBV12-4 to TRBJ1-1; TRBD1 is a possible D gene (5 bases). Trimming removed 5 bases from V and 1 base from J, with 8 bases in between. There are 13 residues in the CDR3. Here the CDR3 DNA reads TGTGCCAGCAGTAAGGGGCAGAACACTGAAGCTTTCTTT. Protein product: CASSKGQNTEAFF.

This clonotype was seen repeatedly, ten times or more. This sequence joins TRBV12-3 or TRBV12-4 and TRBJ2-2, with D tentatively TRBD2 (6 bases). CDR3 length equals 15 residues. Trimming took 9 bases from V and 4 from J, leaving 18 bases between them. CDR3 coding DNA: TGTGCCAGTTCCGGCGGGATCGGACCCACCGGGGAGCTGTTTTTT. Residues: CASSGGIGPTGELFF.

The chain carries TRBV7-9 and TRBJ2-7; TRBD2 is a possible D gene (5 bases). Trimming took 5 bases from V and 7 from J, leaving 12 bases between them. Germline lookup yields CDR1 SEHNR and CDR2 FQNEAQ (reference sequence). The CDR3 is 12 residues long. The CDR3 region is CASSHDGEEQYF. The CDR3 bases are TGTGCCAGCAGCCACGATGGGGAGGAGCAGTACTTC.

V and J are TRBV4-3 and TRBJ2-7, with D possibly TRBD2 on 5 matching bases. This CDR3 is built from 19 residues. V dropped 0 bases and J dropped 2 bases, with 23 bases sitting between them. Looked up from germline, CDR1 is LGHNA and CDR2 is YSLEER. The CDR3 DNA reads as TGCGCCAGCAGCCAAGATTATAAGCAAACGGGGTGGACTCCCTACGAGCAGTACTTC. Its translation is CASSQDYKQTGWTPYEQYF.

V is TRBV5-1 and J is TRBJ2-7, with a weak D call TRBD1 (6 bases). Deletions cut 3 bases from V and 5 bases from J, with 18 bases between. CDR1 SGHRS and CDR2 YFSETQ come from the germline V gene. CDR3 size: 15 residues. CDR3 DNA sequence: TGCGCCAGCAGCTCGAGGGATACAGGGAAGAACGAGCAGTACTTC. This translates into CASSSRDTGKNEQYF.

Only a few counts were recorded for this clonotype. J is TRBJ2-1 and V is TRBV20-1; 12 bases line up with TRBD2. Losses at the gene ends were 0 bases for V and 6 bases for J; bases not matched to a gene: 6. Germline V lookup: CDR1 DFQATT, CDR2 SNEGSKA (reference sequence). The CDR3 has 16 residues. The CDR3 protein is CSARDTSGGLGNEQFF. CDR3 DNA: TGCAGTGCTAGAGATACTAGCGGGGGGCTTGGCAATGAGCAGTTCTTC.

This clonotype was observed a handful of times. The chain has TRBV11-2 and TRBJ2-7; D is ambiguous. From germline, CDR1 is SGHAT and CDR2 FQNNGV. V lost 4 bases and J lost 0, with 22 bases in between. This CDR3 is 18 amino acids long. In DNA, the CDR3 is TGTGCCAGCAGCTCCGATACACTGAGCCCGTTACGCTCCTACGAGCAGTACTTC. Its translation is CASSSDTLSPLRSYEQYF.

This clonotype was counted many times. The CDR3 loop is CASSGGRGDIQYF. Written as DNA, the CDR3 is TGTGCCAGCAGTGGTGGCAGGGGTGACATTCAGTACTTC. This chain uses TRBV25-1 with TRBJ2-4; perhaps TRBD1 as D (6 bases). V was cut by 4 bases and J by 8 bases, with 12 bases left in between. Germline V gene sequence: CDR1 MGHDK, CDR2 SYGVNS. The CDR3 loop spans 13 amino acids.

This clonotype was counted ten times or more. CDR3 protein: CASSSDRVTEAFF. In DNA form, the CDR3 reads TGTGCCAGCAGCTCGGACAGGGTTACTGAAGCTTTCTTT. The chain joins TRBV7-9 to TRBJ1-1; 8 nucleotides agree with TRBD1. The trim removed 4 bases at V and 5 bases at J, leaving 3 bases unmatched. The CDR3 extends over 13 amino acids. Germline V gives CDR1 SEHNR, CDR2 FQNEAQ (reference sequence).